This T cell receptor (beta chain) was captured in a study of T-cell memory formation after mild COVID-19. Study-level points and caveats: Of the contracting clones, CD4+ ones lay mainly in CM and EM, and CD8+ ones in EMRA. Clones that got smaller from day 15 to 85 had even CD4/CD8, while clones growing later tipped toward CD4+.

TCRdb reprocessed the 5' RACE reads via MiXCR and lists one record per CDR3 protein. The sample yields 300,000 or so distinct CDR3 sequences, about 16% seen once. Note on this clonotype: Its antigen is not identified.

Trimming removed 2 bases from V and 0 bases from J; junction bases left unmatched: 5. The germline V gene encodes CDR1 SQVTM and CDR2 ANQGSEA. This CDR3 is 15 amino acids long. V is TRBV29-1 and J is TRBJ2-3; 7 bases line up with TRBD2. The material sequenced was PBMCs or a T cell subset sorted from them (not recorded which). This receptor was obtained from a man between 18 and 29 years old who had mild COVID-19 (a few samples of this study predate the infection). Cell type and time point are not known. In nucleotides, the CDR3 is TGCAGCGTTGAATATCTAGCGGTCAGCACAGATACGCAGTATTTT. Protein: CSVEYLAVSTDTQYF.